The clone carrying this T cell receptor (beta chain) was detected ten times or more. These data belong to a study of blood T cells in healthy people across ages. Study summary: Per two T cells, template switching captured roughly one barcoded beta molecule.

Next came a second PCR, run for about 7 to 12 cycles, which used a sample-barcoded 5' primer along with a J-beta primer mix. MiXCR, applied by TCRdb to the 5' RACE reads, yields one record per CDR3 protein. The sample includes about 650,000 distinct CDR3 sequences, less than 40% of them seen just once. The CDR3 has 14 residues. The sequence derives from a woman older than 75 in good health. The chain combines TRBV21-1 with TRBJ2-7; TRBD1, the table's D call, lacks a check against the DNA. TRBV21-1 is listed as a pseudogene. Sequenced material: blood. The CDR3 loop is CASRQGQSSYEQYF. The CDR3 nucleotides are TGTGCCAGTCGGCAGGGGCAGTCGTCCTACGAGCAGTACTTC.